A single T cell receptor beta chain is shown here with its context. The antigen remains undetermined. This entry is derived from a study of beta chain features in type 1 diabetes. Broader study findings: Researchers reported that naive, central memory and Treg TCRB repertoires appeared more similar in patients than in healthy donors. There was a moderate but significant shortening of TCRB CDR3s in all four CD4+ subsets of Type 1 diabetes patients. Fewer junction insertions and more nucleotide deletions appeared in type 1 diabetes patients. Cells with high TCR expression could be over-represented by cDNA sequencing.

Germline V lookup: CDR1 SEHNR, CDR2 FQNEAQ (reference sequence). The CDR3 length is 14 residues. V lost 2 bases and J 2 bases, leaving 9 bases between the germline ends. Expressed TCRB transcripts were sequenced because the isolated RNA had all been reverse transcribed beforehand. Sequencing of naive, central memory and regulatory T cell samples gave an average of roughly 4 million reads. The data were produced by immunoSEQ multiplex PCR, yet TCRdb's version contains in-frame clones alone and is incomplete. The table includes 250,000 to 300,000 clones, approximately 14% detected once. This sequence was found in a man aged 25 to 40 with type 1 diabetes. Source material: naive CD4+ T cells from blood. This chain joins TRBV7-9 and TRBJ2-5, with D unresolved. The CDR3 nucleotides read TGTGCCAGCAGCTTAAAGAACAGTCAAGAGACCCAGTACTTC. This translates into CASSLKNSQETQYF.